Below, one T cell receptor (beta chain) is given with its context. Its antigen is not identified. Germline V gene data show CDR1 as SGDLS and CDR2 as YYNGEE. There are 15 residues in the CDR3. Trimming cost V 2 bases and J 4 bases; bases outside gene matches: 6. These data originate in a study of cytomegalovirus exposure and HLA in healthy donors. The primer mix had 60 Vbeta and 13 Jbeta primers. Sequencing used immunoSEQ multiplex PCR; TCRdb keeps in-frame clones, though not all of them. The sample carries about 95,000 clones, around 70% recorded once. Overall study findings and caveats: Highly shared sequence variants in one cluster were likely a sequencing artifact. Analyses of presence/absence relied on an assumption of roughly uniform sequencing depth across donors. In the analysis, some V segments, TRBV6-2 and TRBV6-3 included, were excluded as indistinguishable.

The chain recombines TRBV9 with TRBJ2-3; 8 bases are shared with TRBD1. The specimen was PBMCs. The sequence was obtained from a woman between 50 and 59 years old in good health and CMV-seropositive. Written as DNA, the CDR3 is TGTGCCAGCAGCGTGAGACAGGGGTCCCCAGATACGCAGTATTTT. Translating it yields CASSVRQGSPDTQYF.